A selection of T cell receptor beta chains follows, all from one sample in a study of blood T cell repertoires in COVID-19. Generated by immunoSEQ multiplex PCR, the TCRdb table keeps only in-frame clones and is missing some. This table has over 200,000 clones, 80% to 85% appearing once. Sequencing was carried out using peripheral blood. These receptors originate from an elderly woman with active or convalescent COVID-19. Each CDR3 is given with its conserved first and last residue. Fields, in order: D gene, clone size, CDR3 length, V gene, J gene, CDR3 protein, CDR3 DNA. D genes are given only for firm matches. Only some rows state a clone size, as once, few, many or a class for expanded clones.

D: TRBD2; size: NA; length: 15; V: TRBV9; J: TRBJ2-7; CDR3: CASSEGLAGPYEQYF; DNA: TGTGCCAGCAGCGAGGGACTAGCGGGACCCTACGAGCAGTACTTC
D: NA; size: NA; length: 11; V: TRBV30; J: TRBJ2-5; CDR3: CAWSVLETQYF; DNA: TGTGCCTGGAGTGTACTGGAGACCCAGTACTTC
D: NA; size: NA; length: 13; V: TRBV11-3; J: TRBJ2-5; CDR3: CASSAQGQETQYF; DNA: TGTGCCAGCAGCGCACAGGGACAAGAGACCCAGTACTTC
D: NA; size: few; length: 13; V: TRBV10-3; J: TRBJ1-6; CDR3: CAISESGGSPLHF; DNA: TGTGCCATCAGTGAGTCGGGGGGTTCACCCCTCCACTTT
D: NA; size: few; length: 14; V: TRBV28; J: TRBJ2-3; CDR3: CASSFSGQYGTQYF; DNA: TGTGCCAGCAGTTTCAGCGGGCAGTACGGTACGCAGTATTTT
D: NA; size: NA; length: 10; V: TRBV7-9; J: TRBJ1-1; CDR3: CASLSGAAFF; DNA: TGTGCCAGCTTGAGCGGGGCAGCTTTCTTT
D: NA; size: NA; length: 15; V: TRBV5-4; J: TRBJ1-1; CDR3: CASRERGAMNTEAFF; DNA: TGTGCCAGCAGGGAGCGGGGGGCAATGAACACTGAAGCTTTCTTT
D: TRBD2; size: NA; length: 15; V: TRBV5-4; J: TRBJ2-7; CDR3: CASSPRTSLSDEQYF; DNA: TGTGCCAGCAGCCCACGGACTAGCCTAAGCGACGAGCAGTACTTC
D: NA; size: once; length: 15; V: TRBV9; J: TRBJ2-5; CDR3: CASSLRGDYQETQYF; DNA: TGTGCCAGCAGCCTTCGTGGGGACTACCAAGAGACCCAGTACTTC
D: TRBD1; size: NA; length: 16; V: TRBV9; J: TRBJ1-6; CDR3: CASSVTGGRGNSPLHF; DNA: TGTGCCAGCAGCGTTACAGGGGGCAGAGGTAATTCACCCCTCCACTTT
D: TRBD2; size: NA; length: 17; V: TRBV5-1; J: TRBJ2-7; CDR3: CASSFRGLAGGPGEQYF; DNA: TGCGCCAGCAGCTTCCGGGGACTAGCGGGAGGGCCGGGCGAGCAGTACTTC
D: NA; size: NA; length: 14; V: TRBV7-8; J: TRBJ1-2; CDR3: CASSDGQSNYGYTF; DNA: TGTGCCAGCAGCGACGGACAGTCTAACTATGGCTACACCTTC
D: TRBD1; size: NA; length: 14; V: TRBV3-1/TRBV3-2; J: TRBJ1-2; CDR3: CASSQRGQTYGYTF; DNA: TGTGCCAGCAGCCAAAGGGGACAGACTTATGGCTACACCTTC
D: NA; size: NA; length: 13; V: TRBV19; J: TRBJ1-5; CDR3: CASSTSTNQPQHF; DNA: TGTGCCAGTAGTACGTCGACTAATCAGCCCCAGCATTTT
D: NA; size: NA; length: 13; V: TRBV9; J: TRBJ2-1; CDR3: CASSRLTYNEQFF; DNA: TGTGCCAGCAGCCGGTTAACCTACAATGAGCAGTTCTTC
D: TRBD2; size: NA; length: 15; V: TRBV5-1; J: TRBJ2-1; CDR3: CASSLRTSGDNEQFF; DNA: TGCGCCAGCAGCCTCCGGACTAGCGGGGACAATGAGCAGTTCTTC
D: TRBD2; size: NA; length: 16; V: TRBV7-2; J: TRBJ2-2; CDR3: CASIRTSGGATGELFF; DNA: TGTGCCAGCATCCGGACTAGCGGGGGGGCCACCGGGGAGCTGTTTTTT
D: TRBD1; size: NA; length: 13; V: TRBV28; J: TRBJ2-7; CDR3: CASIRGFSYEQYF; DNA: TGTGCCAGTATCAGGGGGTTCTCCTACGAGCAGTACTTC
D: NA; size: NA; length: 14; V: TRBV18; J: TRBJ1-2; CDR3: CASSPPVWGAGYTF; DNA: TGTGCCAGCTCACCACCGGTCTGGGGAGCCGGCTACACCTTC
D: NA; size: NA; length: 13; V: TRBV7-2; J: TRBJ1-2; CDR3: CASSRLETDGYTF; DNA: TGTGCCAGCAGCCGTTTAGAAACCGATGGCTACACCTTC
D: NA; size: NA; length: 13; V: TRBV5-6; J: TRBJ1-2; CDR3: CASSGGWADGYTF; DNA: TGTGCCAGCAGCGGAGGGTGGGCGGATGGCTACACCTTC
D: TRBD2; size: NA; length: 17; V: TRBV30; J: TRBJ2-3; CDR3: CAWSVRGLAGGTDTQYF; DNA: TGTGCCTGGAGTGTACGTGGTCTAGCGGGAGGCACAGATACGCAGTATTTT
D: TRBD2; size: NA; length: 15; V: TRBV7-3; J: TRBJ2-1; CDR3: CASSNPSGGADEQFF; DNA: TGTGCCAGCAGCAATCCTAGCGGGGGGGCCGATGAGCAGTTCTTC
D: TRBD1; size: NA; length: 14; V: TRBV3-1/TRBV3-2; J: TRBJ1-2; CDR3: CANSQQGAFYGYTF; DNA: TGTGCCAACAGCCAACAGGGGGCGTTCTATGGCTACACCTTC
D: NA; size: NA; length: 14; V: TRBV5-4; J: TRBJ2-5; CDR3: CASSLGALQETQYF; DNA: TGTGCCAGCAGCTTGGGAGCGCTACAAGAGACCCAGTACTTC
D: TRBD1; size: NA; length: 14; V: TRBV9; J: TRBJ2-4; CDR3: CASSARQGGDIQYF; DNA: TGTGCCAGCAGCGCCAGACAGGGTGGGGACATTCAGTACTTC